This T cell receptor (beta chain) was sequenced for a study of blood T cell repertoires in COVID-19. Study background: Material from acute and convalescent COVID-19 was sourced from the United States, Italy and Spain. T cells, B-cell-depleted T cells, or PBMCs provided the cDNA or gDNA that served as material.

Germline CDR1 reads SEHNR; CDR2 reads FQNEAQ (reference sequence). The trim removed 7 bases at V and 5 bases at J, leaving 7 bases unmatched. The CDR3 has 14 amino acids. Participants were aged about 18 to 100 years from roughly 26 US areas. In assigning cohorts, the study relied on participant-reported clinical history. Measured with immunoSEQ multiplex PCR; TCRdb has only the in-frame clones, and not every one. The data hold about 160,000 clones, with 82% observed a single time. Sequenced sample: PBMCs or T cells enriched from blood (not recorded which). This clonotype was sampled from a man aged 60-69 years who had recovered from COVID-19. This chain links TRBV7-9 with TRBJ2-5, with TRBD2 matching 10 bases. CDR3 DNA: TGTGCCAGCAAAAGCGGGAGGGGTCAGGAGACCCAGTACTTC. Protein sequence: CASKSGRGQETQYF.